Below are 24 T cell receptor beta chains sequenced from a single sample in a study of human T cells and chemical hapten exposure. The time point denotes: patch test 2, 6 weeks after DPC sensitization. The treatment was: therapeutic diphenylcyclopropenone sensitization with weekly scalp DPC. TCRdb redid the calling of the RACE reads with MiXCR, one entry per CDR3 protein. The sample consists of some 71,000 distinct CDR3 sequences, 10% to 13% of them appearing once. Sequenced material: whole blood, taken in connection with sensitization to the hapten diphenylcyclopropenone (DPC). The receptor source for this set is a woman aged 45-59 years with alopecia areata. Some clones in this sample may be carry-over from other donors' samples.

The chain employs TRBV9 and TRBJ2-1; D possibly corresponds to TRBD2 (5 bases). This CDR3 is built from 16 residues. Germline values: CDR1 SGDLS, CDR2 YYNGEE. Trimming stripped 0 bases from V and 4 bases from J, with 14 bases between. The CDR3 DNA sequence: TGTGCCAGCAGCGTAGGGGCGGGCTTATTATACAATGAGCAGTTCTTC. Translation: CASSVGAGLLYNEQFF.

The chain recombines TRBV6-2 or TRBV6-3 with TRBJ1-2; D not certain. The V end lost 10 bases, the J end lost 2 bases, and 17 bases lay between the germline ends. The CDR3 is 14 residues long. Germline V CDR1 and CDR2: MNHEY, SVGEGT. This CDR3 is CATRTSTENYGYTF. CDR3 DNA: TGTGCCACCCGAACCTCCACTGAGAACTATGGCTACACCTTC.

The sample holds many counts of this clonotype. The rearrangement joins TRBV6-4 to TRBJ2-2; D remains unclear. With 5 bases removed from V and 3 bases from J, the gap between germline ends came to 13 bases. CDR1 MRHNA and CDR2 SNTAGT come from the germline V gene. The CDR3 contains 15 residues. CDR3 sequence: CASSSDGADTGELFF. DNA of the CDR3: TGTGCCAGCAGTAGCGACGGAGCCGACACCGGGGAGCTGTTTTTT.

This clonotype has ten or more counts. J is TRBJ2-3 and V is TRBV7-9, with 8 bases aligning to TRBD2. The J segment lost 4 bases and the V segment lost 1 base, leaving 10 bases of the junction unmatched. Germline CDR1 is SEHNR and CDR2 is FQNEAQ (reference sequence). The CDR3 is 17 residues long. CDR3 nucleotides: TGTGCCAGCAGCTTAGTATCCAGCGGGAGTTTCTCAGATACGCAGTATTTT. Translated, it gives CASSLVSSGSFSDTQYF.

The chain employs TRBV19 and TRBJ2-1, with 11 bases matching TRBD2. The CDR3 loop spans 18 amino acids. Germline V gene lookup returns CDR1 LNHDA and CDR2 SQIVND (reference sequence). V trimming: 3 bases; J trimming: 4 bases; junction bases outside the gene matches: 11. As DNA, the CDR3 is TGTGCCAGTAGTATGTCGTCTCTGGGACTAGCGGCGTACAATGAGCAGTTCTTC. It translates to CASSMSSLGLAAYNEQFF.

The V call is TRBV30, the J call TRBJ1-1, with D tentatively TRBD1 (5 bases). V lost 3 bases to trimming and J lost 1 base, with 12 bases between them. CDR1 GTSNPN and CDR2 SVGIG come from the germline V gene (reference sequence). The CDR3 is made up of 14 amino acids. CDR3 DNA sequence: TGTGCCTGGAGCTCAAAGGGGAGGAACACTGAAGCTTTCTTT. It encodes CAWSSKGRNTEAFF.

In its sample, this clonotype was seen many times. This chain links TRBV6-6 with TRBJ1-5; the match to TRBD1 covers 10 bases. The V segment lost 6 bases and the J segment 1 base; nucleotides outside the gene matches: 9. CDR1 is MNHNY, CDR2 SVGAGI, per germline (reference sequence). CDR3 length: 17 residues. CDR3 protein: CASSSGLDRGSNQPQHF. In nucleotides, the CDR3 is TGTGCCAGCAGCTCAGGATTGGACAGGGGGAGCAATCAGCCCCAGCATTTT.

This clonotype appeared a few times. CDR3 DNA sequence: TGTGCCAGTGGGACTAGCGGAAACACAGATACGCAGTATTTT. The encoded protein is CASGTSGNTDTQYF. The V and J genes are TRBV7-9 and TRBJ2-3, with TRBD2 matching over 11 bases. This CDR3 spans 14 amino acids. V shed 9 bases and J 2 bases; nucleotides not matched to a gene: 4. CDR1 is SEHNR, CDR2 FQNEAQ, per germline (reference sequence).

CDR3 nucleotides: TGTGCCAGCAGCTCCCTTTACGGGTCGAACACCGGGGAGCTGTTTTTT. It is translated as CASSSLYGSNTGELFF. The chain links TRBV7-8 to TRBJ2-2; D unresolved. The V gene's germline CDR1 is SGHVS and CDR2 FQNEAQ. The CDR3 contains 16 residues. Deletions cut 4 bases from V and 0 bases from J, with 12 bases between.

This clonotype was picked up many times. The chain is built from TRBV10-3 and TRBJ2-5, with TRBD2 matching 7 bases. Germline assignment: CDR1 ENHRY and CDR2 SYGVKD. The CDR3 runs 18 residues. V shed 3 bases and J 0 bases; nucleotides not matched to a gene: 13. CDR3 bases: TGTGCCATCAGTGAAGCTATCCGGGGCGGGGGAGACCAAGAGACCCAGTACTTC. Translating it yields CAISEAIRGGGDQETQYF.

This clonotype was counted between two and nine times. This chain uses TRBV11-2 with TRBJ1-1; the D is unclear. The germline V gene has CDR1 SGHAT and CDR2 FQNNGV. This CDR3 is built from 13 residues. V was cut by 1 base and J by 5 bases, with 8 bases left in between. The CDR3 DNA follows: TGTGCCAGCAGCTTAGCCCGGGGTACTGAAGCTTTCTTT. This encodes CASSLARGTEAFF. Using reference TRBV11-2 and TRBJ1-1 for the parts outside the CDR3, the full variable domain is EAGVAQSPRYKIIEKRQSVAFWCNPISGHATLYWYQQILGQGPKLLIQFQNNGVVDDSQLPKDRFSAERLKGVDSTLKIQPAKLEDSAVYLCASSLARGTEAFFGQGTRLTVV.

In this sample, this clonotype turned up a few times. This rearrangement joins TRBV5-1 to TRBJ2-1; 7 bases agree with TRBD1. CDR1 is SGHRS and CDR2 is YFSETQ in the germline V gene. This CDR3 region has 18 residues. The junction had 16 bases not matched to a gene; V was cut back by 0 bases and J by 7 bases. The CDR3 reads CASSLGRTGQGSPNEQFF. CDR3 in DNA: TGCGCCAGCAGCTTGGGTCGGACAGGTCAGGGATCACCTAATGAGCAGTTCTTC.

Ten or more counts support this clonotype. The chain links TRBV29-1 to TRBJ2-1; perhaps TRBD2 as D (5 bases). In germline, CDR1 is SQVTM, CDR2 ANQGSEA. The length of the CDR3 is 13 residues. V was trimmed by 6 bases and J by 1 base, leaving 10 bases between them. The CDR3 nucleotides are TGCAGCGTCCGTAGAGGGTCCTACAATGAGCAGTTCTTC. It translates to CSVRRGSYNEQFF.

The chain has TRBV6-5 and TRBJ2-3, with D perhaps being TRBD1 or TRBD2 (5 bases each). Trimming removed 11 bases at V and 1 base at J, with 16 bases between. Germline assignment: CDR1 MNHEY and CDR2 SVGAGI. CDR3 size: 14 residues. CDR3 sequence: CASGVPGRTDTQYF. CDR3 bases: TGTGCCTCCGGGGTTCCGGGACGCACAGATACGCAGTATTTT.

The chain couples TRBV3-1 to TRBJ1-1; D not resolved. V lost 4 bases and J lost 0, with 12 bases in between. The CDR3 sequence is 15 residues long. In germline, CDR1 is LGHDT, CDR2 YNNKEL (reference sequence). The CDR3: CASSPTPVLNTEAFF. The CDR3 DNA reads as TGTGCCAGCAGCCCTACTCCCGTTCTGAACACTGAAGCTTTCTTT.

This chain connects TRBV2 to TRBJ2-5; D unclear. CDR3 length equals 14 residues. In germline, CDR1 is SNHLY, CDR2 FYNNEI. V lost 3 bases and J lost 5, with 13 bases in between. The CDR3 protein is CASSEQPVGETQYF. The DNA for the CDR3 is TGTGCCAGCAGTGAGCAACCTGTGGGGGAGACCCAGTACTTC.

This chain connects TRBV5-4 to TRBJ2-3, with no clear D. The CDR3 sequence is 14 residues long. The ends were cut back, 2 bases at V and 1 base at J, with 8 bases in the middle. CDR1 and CDR2 from the germline V gene are SGHNT and YYREEE (reference sequence). CDR3 in amino acids: CASSFSAGTDTQYF. As DNA, the CDR3 is TGTGCCAGCAGCTTCTCGGCCGGCACAGATACGCAGTATTTT.

This clonotype was seen ten or more times. The chain carries TRBV7-9 and TRBJ2-7; no clear D. CDR3 size: 14 residues. Germline V gene data show CDR1 as SEHNR and CDR2 as FQNEAQ (reference sequence). V dropped 1 base and J dropped 0 bases, with 7 bases sitting between them. CDR3 sequence (DNA): TGTGCCAGCAGCTTAGATTCGAGCTCCTACGAGCAGTACTTC. It is translated as CASSLDSSSYEQYF. Variable domain in full (rest from reference TRBV7-9 and TRBJ2-7): DTGVSQNPRHKITKRGQNVTFRCDPISEHNRLYWYRQTLGQGPEFLTYFQNEAQLEKSRLLSDRFSAERPKGSFSTLEIQRTEQGDSAMYLCASSLDSSSYEQYFGPGTRLTVT.

Note on this clonotype: The junction differs from germline at one of its ends, possibly a read error. This chain connects TRBV11-2 to TRBJ2-2, with TRBD1 identical over 7 bases. Germline values: CDR1 SGHAT, CDR2 FQNNGV. This CDR3 is built from 16 residues. This CDR3 is CASSLYGTVNTVELFF. In DNA, the CDR3 is TGTGCCAGCAGCTTATACGGGACAGTAAACACCGTGGAGCTGTTTTTT.

The chain joins TRBV11-1 to TRBJ2-2; D may be TRBD2 (5 bases). Germline loops: CDR1 SGHAT, CDR2 FQDESV (reference sequence). This CDR3 has 16 residues. V was clipped by 1 base and J by 10 bases, with 19 bases between them. The CDR3 DNA sequence: TGTGCCAGCAGCTTAGAGCGGACTTGGAGGTCTCCGGAGCTGTTTTTT. Protein product: CASSLERTWRSPELFF.

This clonotype was counted many times. This chain uses TRBV7-8 with TRBJ2-1; 8 bases are shared with TRBD2. The CDR3 loop spans 15 amino acids. The germline gives CDR1 SGHVS, CDR2 FQNEAQ. V was pared by 3 bases and J by 3 bases, with 4 bases of the junction left unmatched. CDR3 sequence: CASSLSLAGYNEQFF. CDR3 sequence (DNA): TGTGCCAGCAGCTTGAGTCTAGCGGGCTACAATGAGCAGTTCTTC.

The table lists this clonotype with many counts. J is TRBJ1-2 and V is TRBV9; no clear D. This CDR3 has 15 residues. The germline V gene encodes CDR1 SGDLS and CDR2 YYNGEE. V shed 0 bases and J shed 3 bases, with 12 bases lying between them. In nucleotides, the CDR3 is TGTGCCAGCAGCGTAGTTCCGGATGGGGACTATGGCTACACCTTC. It encodes CASSVVPDGDYGYTF.

This clonotype has a count of ten or more. The CDR3 sequence: CASSQVGGVTEAFF. The CDR3 region has the DNA TGTGCCAGCAGCCAAGTGGGAGGGGTGACTGAAGCTTTCTTT. The chain joins TRBV3-1 to TRBJ1-1, with D possibly TRBD1 on 5 matching bases. Germline V gene data show CDR1 as LGHDT and CDR2 as YNNKEL (reference sequence). The ends were cut back, 1 base at V and 5 bases at J, with 11 bases in the middle. The CDR3 totals 14 residues.

By share, this clonotype counts as medium-sized. This chain links TRBV29-1 with TRBJ1-1, with 7 bases that match TRBD1. This CDR3 region has 13 residues. The germline CDR1 and CDR2 sequences are SQVTM and ANQGSEA. V dropped 4 bases and J dropped 2; count of bases not matched to a gene: 4. CDR3 DNA sequence: TGCAGCGTTGGGAAGGGGGCCAACACTGAAGCTTTCTTT. Its protein is CSVGKGANTEAFF.